This TCR beta chain was documented in a study of blood T cell repertoires in COVID-19. Whole-study context: COVID-19 samples collected from the United States, Italy and Spain covered acute and convalescent phases. The analysed material was cDNA or gDNA that came from T cells, B-cell-depleted T cells, or PBMCs.

V was pared by 3 bases and J by 2 bases, with 13 bases between. Germline loops: CDR1 SGDLS, CDR2 YYNGEE. This CDR3 comprises 15 residues. Original processing notes: Nucleated cell counts were estimated from reference gene primer amplification. Sequenced by immunoSEQ multiplex PCR; TCRdb stores in-frame clones only, minus some. The V and J calls and the clone size are those of that table, but D and trimming were determined from the DNA. The table records roughly 67,000 clones, around 83% of them present only once. What was sequenced was peripheral blood. This chain links TRBV9 with TRBJ2-3; perhaps TRBD2 as D (6 bases). The TCR comes from a man aged 50-59 years with acute or convalescent COVID-19. In DNA, the CDR3 is TGTGCCAGCAGCGCAACCGGGACTCTCACAGATACGCAGTATTTT. This gives the protein CASSATGTLTDTQYF.